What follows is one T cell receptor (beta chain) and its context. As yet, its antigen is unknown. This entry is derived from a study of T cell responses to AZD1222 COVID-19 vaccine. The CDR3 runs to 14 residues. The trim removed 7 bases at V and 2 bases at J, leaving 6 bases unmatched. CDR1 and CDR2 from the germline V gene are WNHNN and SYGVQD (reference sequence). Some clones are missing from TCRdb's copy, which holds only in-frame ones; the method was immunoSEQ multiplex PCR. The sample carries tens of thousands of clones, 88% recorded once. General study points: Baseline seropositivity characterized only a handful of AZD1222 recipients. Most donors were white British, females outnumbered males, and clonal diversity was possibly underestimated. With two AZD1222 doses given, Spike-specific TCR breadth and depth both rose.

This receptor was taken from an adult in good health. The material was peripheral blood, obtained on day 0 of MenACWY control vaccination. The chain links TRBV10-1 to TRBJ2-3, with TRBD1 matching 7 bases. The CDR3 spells CASNRQGLTDTQYF. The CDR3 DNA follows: TGCGCCAGCAATAGACAGGGCCTCACAGATACGCAGTATTTT.